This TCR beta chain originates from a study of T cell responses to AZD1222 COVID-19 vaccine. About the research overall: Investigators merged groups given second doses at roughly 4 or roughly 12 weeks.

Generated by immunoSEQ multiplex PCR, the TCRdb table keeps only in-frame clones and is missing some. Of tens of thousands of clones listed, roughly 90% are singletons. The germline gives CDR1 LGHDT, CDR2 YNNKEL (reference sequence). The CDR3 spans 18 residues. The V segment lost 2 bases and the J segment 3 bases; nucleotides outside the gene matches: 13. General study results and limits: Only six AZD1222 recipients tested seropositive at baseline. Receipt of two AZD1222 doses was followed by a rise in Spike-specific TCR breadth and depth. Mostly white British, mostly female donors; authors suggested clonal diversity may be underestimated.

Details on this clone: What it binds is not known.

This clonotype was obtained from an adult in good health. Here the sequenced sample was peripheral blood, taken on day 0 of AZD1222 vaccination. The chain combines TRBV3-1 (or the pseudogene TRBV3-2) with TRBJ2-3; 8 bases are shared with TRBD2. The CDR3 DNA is TGTGCCAGCAGCCAAACCGCCGGGAGGGGGTTTTGGACAGATACGCAGTATTTT. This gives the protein CASSQTAGRGFWTDTQYF.